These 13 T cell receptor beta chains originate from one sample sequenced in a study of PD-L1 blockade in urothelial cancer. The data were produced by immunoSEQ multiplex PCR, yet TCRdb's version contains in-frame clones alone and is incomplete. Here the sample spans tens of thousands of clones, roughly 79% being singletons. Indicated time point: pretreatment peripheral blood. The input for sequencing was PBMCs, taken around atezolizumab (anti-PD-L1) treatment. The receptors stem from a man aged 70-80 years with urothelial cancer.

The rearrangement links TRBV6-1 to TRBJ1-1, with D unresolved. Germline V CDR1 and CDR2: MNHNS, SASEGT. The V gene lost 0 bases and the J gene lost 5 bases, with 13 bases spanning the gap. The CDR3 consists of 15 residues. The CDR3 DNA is TGTGCCAGCAGTGAAGCGCTTGAGGGAGGAACTGAAGCTTTCTTT. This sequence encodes CASSEALEGGTEAFF.

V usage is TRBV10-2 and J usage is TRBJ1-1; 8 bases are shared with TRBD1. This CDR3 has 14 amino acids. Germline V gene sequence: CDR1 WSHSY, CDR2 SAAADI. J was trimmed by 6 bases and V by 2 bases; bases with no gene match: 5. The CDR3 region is CASSEPQGAAEAFF. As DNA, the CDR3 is TGCGCCAGCAGTGAGCCGCAGGGGGCGGCTGAAGCTTTCTTT.

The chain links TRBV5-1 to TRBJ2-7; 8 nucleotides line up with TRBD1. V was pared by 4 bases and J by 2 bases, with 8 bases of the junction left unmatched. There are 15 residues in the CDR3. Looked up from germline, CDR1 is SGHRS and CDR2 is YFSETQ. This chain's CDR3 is CASSPRTGTTYEQYF. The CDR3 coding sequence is TGCGCCAGCAGCCCTCGGACAGGGACGACCTACGAGCAGTACTTC.

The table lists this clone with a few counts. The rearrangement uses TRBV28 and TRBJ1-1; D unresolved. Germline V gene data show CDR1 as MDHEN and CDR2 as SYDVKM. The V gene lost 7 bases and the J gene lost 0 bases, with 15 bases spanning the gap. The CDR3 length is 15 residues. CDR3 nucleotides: TGTGCCAGCAAGGTTACCGAGGCGATGAACACTGAAGCTTTCTTT. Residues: CASKVTEAMNTEAFF.

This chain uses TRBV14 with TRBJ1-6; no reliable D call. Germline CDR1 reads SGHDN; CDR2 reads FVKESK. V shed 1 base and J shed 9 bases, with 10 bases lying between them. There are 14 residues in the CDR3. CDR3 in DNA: TGTGCCAGCAGCCAAGTTAGTATGCTTTCACCCCTCCACTTT. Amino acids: CASSQVSMLSPLHF.

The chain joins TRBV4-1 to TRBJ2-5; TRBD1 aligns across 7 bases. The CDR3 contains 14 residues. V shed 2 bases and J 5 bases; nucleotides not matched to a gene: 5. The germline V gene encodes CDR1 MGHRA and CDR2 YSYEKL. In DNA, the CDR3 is TGCGCCAGCAGCCAACAGGGACAGCGGGAGACCCAGTACTTC. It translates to CASSQQGQRETQYF.

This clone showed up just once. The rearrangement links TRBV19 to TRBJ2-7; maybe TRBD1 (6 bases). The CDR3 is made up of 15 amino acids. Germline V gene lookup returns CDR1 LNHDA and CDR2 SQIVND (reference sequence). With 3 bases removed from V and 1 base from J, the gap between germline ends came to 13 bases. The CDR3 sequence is CASSIVGQGSYEQYF. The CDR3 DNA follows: TGTGCCAGTAGTATCGTGGGGCAGGGGTCCTACGAGCAGTACTTC. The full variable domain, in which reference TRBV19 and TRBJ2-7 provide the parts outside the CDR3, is DGGITQSPKYLFRKEGQNVTLSCEQNLNHDAMYWYRQDPGQGLRLIYYSQIVNDFQKGDIAEGYSVSREKKESFPLTVTSAQKNPTAFYLCASSIVGQGSYEQYFGPGTRLTVT.

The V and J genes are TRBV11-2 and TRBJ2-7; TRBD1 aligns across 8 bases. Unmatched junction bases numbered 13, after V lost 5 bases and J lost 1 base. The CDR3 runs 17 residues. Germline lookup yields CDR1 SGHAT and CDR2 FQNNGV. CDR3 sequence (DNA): TGTGCCAGCAGCCACCACCCGACAGGGGCCCCGTCCTACGAGCAGTACTTC. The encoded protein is CASSHHPTGAPSYEQYF.

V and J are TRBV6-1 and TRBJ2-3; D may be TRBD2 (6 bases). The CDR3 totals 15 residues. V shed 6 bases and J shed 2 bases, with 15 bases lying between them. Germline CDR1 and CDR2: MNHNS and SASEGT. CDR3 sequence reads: CASSASSENTDTQYF. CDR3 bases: TGTGCCAGCAGCGCCTCTAGCGAGAACACAGATACGCAGTATTTT.

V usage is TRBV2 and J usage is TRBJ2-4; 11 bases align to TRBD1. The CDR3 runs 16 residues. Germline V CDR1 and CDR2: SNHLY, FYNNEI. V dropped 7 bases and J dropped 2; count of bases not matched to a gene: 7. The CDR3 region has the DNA TGTGCCAGCATCGGGACAGGGGGTATATCCAAAAACATTCAGTACTTC. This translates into CASIGTGGISKNIQYF.

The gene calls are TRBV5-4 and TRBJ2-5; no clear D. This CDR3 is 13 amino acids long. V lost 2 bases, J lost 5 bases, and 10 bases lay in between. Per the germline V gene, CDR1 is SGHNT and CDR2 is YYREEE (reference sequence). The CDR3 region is CASSFPSGETQYF. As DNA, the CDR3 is TGTGCCAGCAGCTTTCCTAGTGGTGAGACCCAGTACTTC.

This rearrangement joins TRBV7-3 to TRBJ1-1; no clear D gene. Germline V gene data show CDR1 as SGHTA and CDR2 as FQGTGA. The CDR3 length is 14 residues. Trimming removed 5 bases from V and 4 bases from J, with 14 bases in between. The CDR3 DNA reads TGTGCCAGCAGCCCAGAGGGTACCGCCACTGAAGCTTTCTTT. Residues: CASSPEGTATEAFF.

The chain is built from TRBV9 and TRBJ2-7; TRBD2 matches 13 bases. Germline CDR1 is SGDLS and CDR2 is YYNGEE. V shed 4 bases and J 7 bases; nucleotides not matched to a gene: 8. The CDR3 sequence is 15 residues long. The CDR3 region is CASSPRLAGGAEQYF. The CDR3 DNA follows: TGTGCCAGCAGCCCCCGACTAGCGGGAGGCGCGGAGCAGTACTTC.